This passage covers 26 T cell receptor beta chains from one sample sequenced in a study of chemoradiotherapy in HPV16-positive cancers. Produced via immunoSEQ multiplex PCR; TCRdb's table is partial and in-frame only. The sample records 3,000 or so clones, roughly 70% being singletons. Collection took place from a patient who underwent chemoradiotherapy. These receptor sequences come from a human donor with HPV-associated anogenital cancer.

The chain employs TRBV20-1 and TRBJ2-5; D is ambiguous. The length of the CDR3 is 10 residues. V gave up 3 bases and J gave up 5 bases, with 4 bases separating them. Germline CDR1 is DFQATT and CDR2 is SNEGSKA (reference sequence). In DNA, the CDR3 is TGCAGTGCTAGTTTGGAGACCCAGTACTTC. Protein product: CSASLETQYF.

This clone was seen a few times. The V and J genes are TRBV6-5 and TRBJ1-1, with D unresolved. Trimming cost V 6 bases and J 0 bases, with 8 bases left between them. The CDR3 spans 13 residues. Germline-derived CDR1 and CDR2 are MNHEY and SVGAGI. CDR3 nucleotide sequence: TGTGCCAGCAGCAGGAAGCTGAACACTGAAGCTTTCTTT. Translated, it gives CASSRKLNTEAFF.

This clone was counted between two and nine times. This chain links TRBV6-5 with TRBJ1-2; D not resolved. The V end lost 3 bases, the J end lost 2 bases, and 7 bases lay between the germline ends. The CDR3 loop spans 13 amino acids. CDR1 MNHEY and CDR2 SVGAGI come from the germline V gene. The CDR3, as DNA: TGTGCCAGCAGTTATAAGAGGAACTATGGCTACACCTTC. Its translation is CASSYKRNYGYTF.

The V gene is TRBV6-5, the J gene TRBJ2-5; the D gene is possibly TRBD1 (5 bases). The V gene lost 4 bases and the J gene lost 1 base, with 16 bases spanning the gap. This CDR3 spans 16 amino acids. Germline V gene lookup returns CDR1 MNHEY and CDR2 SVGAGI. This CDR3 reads CASSLKDIYLQETQYF. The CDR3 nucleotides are TGTGCCAGCAGTTTAAAGGACATTTACCTCCAAGAGACCCAGTACTTC.

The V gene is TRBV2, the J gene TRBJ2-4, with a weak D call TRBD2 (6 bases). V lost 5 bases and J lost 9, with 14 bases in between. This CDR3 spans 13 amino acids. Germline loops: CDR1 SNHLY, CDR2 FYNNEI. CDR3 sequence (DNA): TGTGCCAGCAGTATCCGGGGAGGATCCATTCAGTACTTC. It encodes CASSIRGGSIQYF.

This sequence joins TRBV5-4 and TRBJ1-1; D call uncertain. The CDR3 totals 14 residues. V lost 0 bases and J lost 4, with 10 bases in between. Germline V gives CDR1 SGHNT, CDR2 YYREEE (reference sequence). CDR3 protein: CASSLGVGGTEAFF. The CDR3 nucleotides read TGTGCCAGCAGCTTGGGGGTAGGTGGCACTGAAGCTTTCTTT.

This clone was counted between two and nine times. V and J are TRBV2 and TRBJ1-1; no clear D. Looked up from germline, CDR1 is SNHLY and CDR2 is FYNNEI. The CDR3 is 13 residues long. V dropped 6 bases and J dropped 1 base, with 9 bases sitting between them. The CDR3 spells CASREQANTEAFF. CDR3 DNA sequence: TGTGCCAGCAGAGAGCAGGCGAACACTGAAGCTTTCTTT.

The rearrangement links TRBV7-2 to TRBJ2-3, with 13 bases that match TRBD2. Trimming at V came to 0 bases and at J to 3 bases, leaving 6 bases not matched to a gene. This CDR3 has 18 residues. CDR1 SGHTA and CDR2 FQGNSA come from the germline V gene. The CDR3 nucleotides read TGTGCCAGCAGCTTAGCTACTAGCGGGGGGGTGAGGACAGATACGCAGTATTTT. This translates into CASSLATSGGVRTDTQYF.

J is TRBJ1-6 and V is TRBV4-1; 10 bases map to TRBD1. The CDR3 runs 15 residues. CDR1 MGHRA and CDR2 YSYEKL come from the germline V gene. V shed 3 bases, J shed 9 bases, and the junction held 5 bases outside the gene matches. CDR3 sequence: CASSQDRGNASPLHF. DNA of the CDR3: TGCGCCAGCAGCCAGGACAGGGGGAATGCTTCACCCCTCCACTTT.

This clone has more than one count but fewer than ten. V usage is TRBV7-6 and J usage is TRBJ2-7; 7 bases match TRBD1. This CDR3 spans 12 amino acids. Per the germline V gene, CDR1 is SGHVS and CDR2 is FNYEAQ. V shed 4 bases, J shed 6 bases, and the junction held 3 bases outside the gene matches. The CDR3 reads CASSSTGFEQYF. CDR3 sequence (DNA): TGTGCCAGCAGCTCGACAGGGTTCGAGCAGTACTTC.

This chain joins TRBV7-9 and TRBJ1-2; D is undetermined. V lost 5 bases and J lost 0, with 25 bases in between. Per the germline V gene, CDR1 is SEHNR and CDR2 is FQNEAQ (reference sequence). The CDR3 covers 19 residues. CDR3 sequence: CASSPATLRTYAANYGYTF. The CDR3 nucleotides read TGTGCCAGCAGCCCAGCGACTCTTCGGACTTACGCCGCTAACTATGGCTACACCTTC.

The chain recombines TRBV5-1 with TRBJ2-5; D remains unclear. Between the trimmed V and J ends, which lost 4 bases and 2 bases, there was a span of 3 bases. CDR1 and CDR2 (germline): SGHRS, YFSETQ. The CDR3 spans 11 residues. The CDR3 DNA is TGCGCCAGCAGCCAACAAGAGACCCAGTACTTC. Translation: CASSQQETQYF.

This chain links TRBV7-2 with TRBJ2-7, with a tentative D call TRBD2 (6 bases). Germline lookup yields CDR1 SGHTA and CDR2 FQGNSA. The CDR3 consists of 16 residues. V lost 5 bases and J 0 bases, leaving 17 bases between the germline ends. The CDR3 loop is CASSPGPETSSYEQYF. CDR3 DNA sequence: TGTGCCAGCAGCCCCGGACCCGAGACTAGCTCCTACGAGCAGTACTTC.

CDR3 bases: TGCGCCAGCAGCACCCGTACCACAGATACGCAGTATTTT. Its protein is CASSTRTTDTQYF. The chain joins TRBV5-1 to TRBJ2-3; D unclear. The CDR3 has 13 residues. Germline V lookup: CDR1 SGHRS, CDR2 YFSETQ. V was trimmed by 4 bases and J by 2 bases, leaving 8 bases between them.

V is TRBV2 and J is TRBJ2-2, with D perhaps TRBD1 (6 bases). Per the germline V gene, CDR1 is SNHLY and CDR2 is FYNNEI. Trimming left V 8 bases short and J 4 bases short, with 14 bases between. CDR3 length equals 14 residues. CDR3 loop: CASRVTGITGELFF. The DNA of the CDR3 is TGTGCCAGCCGAGTAACAGGGATCACCGGGGAGCTGTTTTTT.

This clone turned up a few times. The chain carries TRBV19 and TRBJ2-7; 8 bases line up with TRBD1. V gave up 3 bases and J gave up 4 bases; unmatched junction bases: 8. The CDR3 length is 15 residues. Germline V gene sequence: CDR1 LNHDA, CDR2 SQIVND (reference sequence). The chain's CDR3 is CASSIPGGAMYEQYF. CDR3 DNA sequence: TGTGCCAGTAGTATCCCAGGGGGCGCGATGTACGAGCAGTACTTC.

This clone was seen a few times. The CDR3 loop reads CASSPTGRYEQYF. CDR3 DNA: TGTGCCAGCAGTCCTACAGGGAGGTACGAGCAGTACTTC. The chain uses TRBV7-9 and TRBJ2-7; TRBD1 or TRBD2 may be the D gene (6 bases each). Deletions cut 6 bases from V and 4 bases from J, with 13 bases between. The CDR3 consists of 13 residues. Germline V gene sequence: CDR1 SEHNR, CDR2 FQNEAQ (reference sequence).

The CDR3 spells CASSQEGGSNQPQHF. CDR3 DNA: TGCGCCAGCAGCCAAGAAGGGGGGAGCAATCAGCCCCAGCATTTT. The chain employs TRBV4-1 and TRBJ1-5; possibly TRBD1 for D (6 bases). This CDR3 is built from 15 residues. Deletions cut 0 bases from V and 1 base from J, with 7 bases between. Germline V CDR1 and CDR2: MGHRA, YSYEKL.

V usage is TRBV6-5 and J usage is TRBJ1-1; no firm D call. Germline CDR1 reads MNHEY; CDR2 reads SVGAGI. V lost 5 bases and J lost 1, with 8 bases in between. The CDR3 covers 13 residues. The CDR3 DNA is TGTGCCAGCAGTAGGAGGGAGAACACTGAAGCTTTCTTT. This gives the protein CASSRRENTEAFF.

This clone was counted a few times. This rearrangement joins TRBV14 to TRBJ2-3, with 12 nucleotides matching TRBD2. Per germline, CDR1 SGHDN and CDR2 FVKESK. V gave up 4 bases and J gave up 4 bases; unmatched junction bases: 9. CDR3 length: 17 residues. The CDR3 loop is CASSRRRLAGVSDTQYF. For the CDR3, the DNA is TGTGCCAGCAGCCGGAGAAGACTAGCGGGGGTGTCAGATACGCAGTATTTT.

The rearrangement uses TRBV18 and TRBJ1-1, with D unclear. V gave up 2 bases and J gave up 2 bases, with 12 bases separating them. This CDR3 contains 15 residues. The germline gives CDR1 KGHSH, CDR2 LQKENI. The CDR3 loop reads CASSPFQVLNTEAFF. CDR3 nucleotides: TGTGCCAGCTCACCATTCCAAGTTCTTAACACTGAAGCTTTCTTT.

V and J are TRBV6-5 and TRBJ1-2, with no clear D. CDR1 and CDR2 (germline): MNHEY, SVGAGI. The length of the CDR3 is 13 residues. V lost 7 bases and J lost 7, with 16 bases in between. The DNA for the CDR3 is TGTGCCAGCAAAAAACGCGAGCTGCTTGGCTACACCTTC. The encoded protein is CASKKRELLGYTF.

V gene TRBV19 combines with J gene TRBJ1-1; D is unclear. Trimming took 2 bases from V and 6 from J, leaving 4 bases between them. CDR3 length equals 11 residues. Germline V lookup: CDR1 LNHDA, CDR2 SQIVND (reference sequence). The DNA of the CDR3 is TGTGCCAGTAGTATAAACTCTGAAGCTTTCTTT. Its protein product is CASSINSEAFF.

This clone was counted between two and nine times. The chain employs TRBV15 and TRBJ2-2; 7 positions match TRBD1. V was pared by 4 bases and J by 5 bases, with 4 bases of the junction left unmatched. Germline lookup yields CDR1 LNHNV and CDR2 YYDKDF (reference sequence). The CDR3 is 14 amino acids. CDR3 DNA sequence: TGTGCCACCAGCATAGGGACAGCTACCGGGGAGCTGTTTTTT. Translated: CATSIGTATGELFF.

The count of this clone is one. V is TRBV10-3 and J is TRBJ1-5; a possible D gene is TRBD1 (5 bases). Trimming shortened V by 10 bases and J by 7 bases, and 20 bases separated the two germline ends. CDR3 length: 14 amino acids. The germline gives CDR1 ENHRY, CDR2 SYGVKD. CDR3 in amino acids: CATGPIEGAQPQHF. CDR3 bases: TGTGCCACGGGGCCTATAGAAGGTGCACAGCCCCAGCATTTT.

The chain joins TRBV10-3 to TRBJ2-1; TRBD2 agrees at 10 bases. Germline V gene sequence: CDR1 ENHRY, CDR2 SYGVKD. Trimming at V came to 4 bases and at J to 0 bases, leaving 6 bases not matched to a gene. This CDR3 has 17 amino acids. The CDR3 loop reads CAISGGAGGSSYNEQFF. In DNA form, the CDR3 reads TGTGCCATCAGTGGGGGAGCGGGGGGGAGCTCCTACAATGAGCAGTTCTTC.